One TCR beta chain is described in this entry. Its antigen remains unidentified. Measured with immunoSEQ multiplex PCR; TCRdb has only the in-frame clones, and not every one. Here the sample spans some 140,000 clones, more than 85% being singletons. This specimen belongs to a study of T cell responses to AZD1222 COVID-19 vaccine. Study conclusions and caveats: A mostly white British donor set with more females was recruited, and clonal diversity was possibly underestimated. Targeting of unmutated variant regions was reportedly seen in nearly half of spike-specific TCRs. The breadth and depth of Spike-specific TCRs increased once two AZD1222 doses had been given.

CDR1 and CDR2 (germline): LNHDA, SQIVND (reference sequence). The CDR3 totals 12 residues. With 7 bases clipped from V and 2 bases from J, the junction kept 1 base outside the gene matches. Sequenced material: peripheral blood, taken on day 0 of AZD1222 vaccination. The chain carries TRBV19 and TRBJ1-1, with 7 bases identical to TRBD1. This TCR derives from an adult in good health. The chain's CDR3 is CASTGGNTEAFF. DNA for the CDR3: TGTGCCAGTACAGGGGGAAACACTGAAGCTTTCTTT.